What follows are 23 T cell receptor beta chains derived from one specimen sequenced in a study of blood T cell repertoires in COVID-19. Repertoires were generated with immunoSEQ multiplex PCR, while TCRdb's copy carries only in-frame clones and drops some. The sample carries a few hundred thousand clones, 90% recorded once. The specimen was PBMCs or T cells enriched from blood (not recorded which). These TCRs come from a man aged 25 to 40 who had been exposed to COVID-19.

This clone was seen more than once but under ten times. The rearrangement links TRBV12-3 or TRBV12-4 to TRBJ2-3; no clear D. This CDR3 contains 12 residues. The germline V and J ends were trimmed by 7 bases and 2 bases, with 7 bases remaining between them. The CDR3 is CASNGVTDTQYF. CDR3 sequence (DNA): TGTGCCAGCAACGGAGTCACAGATACGCAGTATTTT.

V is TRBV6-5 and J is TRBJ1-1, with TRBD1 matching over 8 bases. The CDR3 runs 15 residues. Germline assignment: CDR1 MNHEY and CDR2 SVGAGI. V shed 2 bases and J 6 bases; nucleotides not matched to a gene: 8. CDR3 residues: CASSYQPGQGAEAFF. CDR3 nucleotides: TGTGCCAGCAGTTACCAACCCGGACAGGGAGCTGAAGCTTTCTTT.

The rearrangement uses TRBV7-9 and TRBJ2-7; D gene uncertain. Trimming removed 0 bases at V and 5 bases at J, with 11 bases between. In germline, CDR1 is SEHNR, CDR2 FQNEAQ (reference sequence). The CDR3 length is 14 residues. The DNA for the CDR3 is TGTGCCAGCAGCTTAGCGTCCCCGGTGAACGAGCAGTACTTC. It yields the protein CASSLASPVNEQYF.

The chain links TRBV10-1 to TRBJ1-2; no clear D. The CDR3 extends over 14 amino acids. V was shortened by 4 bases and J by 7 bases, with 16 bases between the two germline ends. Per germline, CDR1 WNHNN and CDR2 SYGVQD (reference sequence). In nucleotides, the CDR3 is TGCGCCAGCAGTGTAGGAGGGAGTTTCTCTGGCTACACCTTC. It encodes CASSVGGSFSGYTF.

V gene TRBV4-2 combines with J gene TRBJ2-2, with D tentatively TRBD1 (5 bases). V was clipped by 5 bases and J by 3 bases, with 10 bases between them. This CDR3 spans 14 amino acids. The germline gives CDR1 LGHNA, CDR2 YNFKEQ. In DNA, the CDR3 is TGTGCCAGCAGCTTCGGACAACACACCGGGGAGCTGTTTTTT. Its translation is CASSFGQHTGELFF.

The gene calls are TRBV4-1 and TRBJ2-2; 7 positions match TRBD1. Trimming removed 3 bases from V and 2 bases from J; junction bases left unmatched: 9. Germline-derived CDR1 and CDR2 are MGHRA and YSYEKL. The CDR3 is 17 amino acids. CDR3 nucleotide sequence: TGCGCCAGCAGCCAGGACAGGTCGACCCCAAACACCGGGGAGCTGTTTTTT. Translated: CASSQDRSTPNTGELFF.

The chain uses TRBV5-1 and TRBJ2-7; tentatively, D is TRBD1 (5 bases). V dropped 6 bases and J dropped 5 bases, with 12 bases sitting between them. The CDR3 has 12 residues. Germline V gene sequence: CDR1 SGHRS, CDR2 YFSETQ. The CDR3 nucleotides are TGCGCCAGCATGTCAGGGATCGACGAGCAGTACTTC. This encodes CASMSGIDEQYF.

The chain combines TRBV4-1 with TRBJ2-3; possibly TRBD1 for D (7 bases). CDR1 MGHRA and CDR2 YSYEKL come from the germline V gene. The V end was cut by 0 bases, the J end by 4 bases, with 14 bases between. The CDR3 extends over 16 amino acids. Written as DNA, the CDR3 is TGCGCCAGCAGCCAAGAATTCCAGGGGGGCGCAGATACGCAGTATTTT. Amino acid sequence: CASSQEFQGGADTQYF.

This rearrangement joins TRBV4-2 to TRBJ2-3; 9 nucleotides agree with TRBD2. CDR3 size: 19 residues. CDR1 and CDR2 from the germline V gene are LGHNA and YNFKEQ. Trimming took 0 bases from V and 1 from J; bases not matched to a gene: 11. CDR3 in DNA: TGTGCCAGCAGCCAAGAGGGTTTTGCGGGGGGGCCGGGCACAGATACGCAGTATTTT. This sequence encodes CASSQEGFAGGPGTDTQYF.

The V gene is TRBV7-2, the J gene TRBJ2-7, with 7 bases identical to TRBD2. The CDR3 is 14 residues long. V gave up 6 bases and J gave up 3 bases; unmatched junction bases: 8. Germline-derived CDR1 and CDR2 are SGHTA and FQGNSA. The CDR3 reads CASSPLGGFYEQYF. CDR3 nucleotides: TGTGCCAGCAGTCCCCTGGGGGGGTTCTACGAGCAGTACTTC.

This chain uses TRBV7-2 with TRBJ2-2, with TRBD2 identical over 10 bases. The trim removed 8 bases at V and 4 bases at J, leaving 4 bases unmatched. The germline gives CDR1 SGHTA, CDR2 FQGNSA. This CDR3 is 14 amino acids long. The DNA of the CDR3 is TGTGCCAGCGGGAGGACTAGCGGCACCGGGGAGCTGTTTTTT. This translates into CASGRTSGTGELFF.

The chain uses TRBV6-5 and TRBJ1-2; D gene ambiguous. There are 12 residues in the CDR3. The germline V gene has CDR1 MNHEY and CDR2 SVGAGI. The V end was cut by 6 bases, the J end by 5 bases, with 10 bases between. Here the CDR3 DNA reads TGTGCCAGCAGCAAGCGGGTATATGGCTACACCTTC. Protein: CASSKRVYGYTF.

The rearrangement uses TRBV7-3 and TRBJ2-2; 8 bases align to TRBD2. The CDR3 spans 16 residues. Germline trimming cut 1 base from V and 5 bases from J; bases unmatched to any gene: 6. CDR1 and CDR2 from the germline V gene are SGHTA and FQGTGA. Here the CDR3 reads CASSLSSGGGTGELFF. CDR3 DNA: TGTGCCAGCAGCTTAAGCAGCGGGGGAGGTACCGGGGAGCTGTTTTTT.

The CDR3 DNA is TGTGCCAGCAGGCTGGGCAGGATACATTCACCCCTCCACTTT. This codes for CASRLGRIHSPLHF. The rearrangement uses TRBV7-2 and TRBJ1-6; D unclear. The CDR3 has 14 amino acids. V lost 6 bases to trimming and J lost 8 bases, with 14 bases between them. From germline, CDR1 is SGHTA and CDR2 FQGNSA.

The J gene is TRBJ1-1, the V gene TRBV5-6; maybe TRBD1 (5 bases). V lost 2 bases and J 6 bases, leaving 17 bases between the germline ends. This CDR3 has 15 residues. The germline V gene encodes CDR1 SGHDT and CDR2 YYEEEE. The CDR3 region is CASSFWLRGSAEAFF. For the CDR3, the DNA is TGTGCCAGCAGCTTTTGGTTGCGGGGGAGCGCTGAAGCTTTCTTT.

The CDR3 sequence: CAWSRGSGNTIYF. CDR3 coding DNA: TGTGCCTGGAGTCGGGGATCCGGAAACACCATATATTTT. V and J are TRBV30 and TRBJ1-3; D not certain. The CDR3 is made up of 13 amino acids. Germline V gene sequence: CDR1 GTSNPN, CDR2 SVGIG (reference sequence). V was cut by 2 bases and J by 4 bases, with 9 bases left in between.

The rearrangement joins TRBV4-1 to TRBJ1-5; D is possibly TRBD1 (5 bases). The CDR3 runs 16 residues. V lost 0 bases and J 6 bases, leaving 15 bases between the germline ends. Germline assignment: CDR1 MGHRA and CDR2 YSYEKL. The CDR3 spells CASSQDPVGAPQPQHF. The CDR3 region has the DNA TGCGCCAGCAGCCAAGATCCGGTAGGGGCCCCTCAGCCCCAGCATTTT.

CDR3 bases: TGCGCCAGCAGCCTCGACGACAGGGTTGCTTTCTTT. Translated: CASSLDDRVAFF. This rearrangement joins TRBV5-1 to TRBJ1-1; 7 bases match TRBD1. V was clipped by 4 bases and J by 11 bases; unmatched bases: 8. The CDR3 spans 12 residues. In germline, CDR1 is SGHRS, CDR2 YFSETQ.

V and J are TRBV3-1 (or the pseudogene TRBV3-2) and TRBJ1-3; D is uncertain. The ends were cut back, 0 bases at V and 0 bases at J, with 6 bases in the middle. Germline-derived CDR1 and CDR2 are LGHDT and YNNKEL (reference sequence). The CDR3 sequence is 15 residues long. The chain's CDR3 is CASSQDQVSGNTIYF. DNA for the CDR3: TGTGCCAGCAGCCAAGACCAGGTCTCTGGAAACACCATATATTTT.

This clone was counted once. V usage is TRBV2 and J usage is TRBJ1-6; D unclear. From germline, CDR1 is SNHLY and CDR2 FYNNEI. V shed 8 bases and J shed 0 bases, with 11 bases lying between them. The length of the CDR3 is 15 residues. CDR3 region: CASGSGLSYNSPLHF. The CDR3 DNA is TGTGCCAGCGGTTCAGGACTCTCCTATAATTCACCCCTCCACTTT. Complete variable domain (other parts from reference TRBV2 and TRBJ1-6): EPEVTQTPSHQVTQMGQEVILRCVPISNHLYFYWYRQILGQKVEFLVSFYNNEISEKSEIFDDQFSVERPDGSNFTLKIRSTKLEDSAMYFCASGSGLSYNSPLHFGNGTRLTVT.

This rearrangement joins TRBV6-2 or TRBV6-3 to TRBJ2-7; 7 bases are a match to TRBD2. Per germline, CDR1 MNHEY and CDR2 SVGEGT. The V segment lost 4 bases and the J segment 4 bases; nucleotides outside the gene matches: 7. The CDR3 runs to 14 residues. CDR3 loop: CASSSGLGFYEQYF. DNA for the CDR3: TGTGCCAGCAGTTCTGGACTAGGCTTTTACGAGCAGTACTTC.

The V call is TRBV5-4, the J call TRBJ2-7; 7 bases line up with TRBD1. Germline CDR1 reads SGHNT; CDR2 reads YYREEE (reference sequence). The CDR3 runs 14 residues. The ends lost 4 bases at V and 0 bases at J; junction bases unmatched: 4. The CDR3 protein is CASSPRDSSYEQYF. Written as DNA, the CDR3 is TGTGCCAGCAGCCCCCGGGACAGCTCCTACGAGCAGTACTTC. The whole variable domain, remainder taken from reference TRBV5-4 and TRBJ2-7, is ETGVTQSPTHLIKTRGQQVTLRCSSQSGHNTVSWYQQALGQGPQFIFQYYREEENGRGNFPPRFSGLQFPNYSSELNVNALELDDSALYLCASSPRDSSYEQYFGPGTRLTVT.

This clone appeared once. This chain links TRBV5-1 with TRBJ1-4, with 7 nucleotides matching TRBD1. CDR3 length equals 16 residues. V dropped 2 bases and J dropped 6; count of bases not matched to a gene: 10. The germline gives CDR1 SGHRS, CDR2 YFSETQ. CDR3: CASSLGRGGEDEKLFF. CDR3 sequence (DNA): TGCGCCAGCAGCTTAGGCCGAGGGGGCGAGGATGAAAAACTGTTTTTT. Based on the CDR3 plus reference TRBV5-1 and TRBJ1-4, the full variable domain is KAGVTQTPRYLIKTRGQQVTLSCSPISGHRSVSWYQQTPGQGLQFLFEYFSETQRNKGNFPGRFSGRQFSNSRSEMNVSTLELGDSALYLCASSLGRGGEDEKLFFGSGTQLSVL.